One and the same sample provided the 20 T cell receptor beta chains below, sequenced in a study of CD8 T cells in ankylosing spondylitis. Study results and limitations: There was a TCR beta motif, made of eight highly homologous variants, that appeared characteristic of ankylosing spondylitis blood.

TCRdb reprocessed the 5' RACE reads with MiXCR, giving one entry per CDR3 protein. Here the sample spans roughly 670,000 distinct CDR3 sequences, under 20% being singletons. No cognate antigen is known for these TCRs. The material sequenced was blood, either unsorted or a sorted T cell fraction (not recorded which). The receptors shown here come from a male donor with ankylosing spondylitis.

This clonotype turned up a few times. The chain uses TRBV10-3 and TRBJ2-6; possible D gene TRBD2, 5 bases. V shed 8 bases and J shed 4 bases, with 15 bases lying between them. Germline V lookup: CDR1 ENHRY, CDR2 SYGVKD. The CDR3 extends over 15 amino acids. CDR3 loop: CAISPEVPGANVLTF. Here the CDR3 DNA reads TGTGCCATCTCCCCGGAGGTTCCCGGGGCCAACGTCCTGACTTTC.

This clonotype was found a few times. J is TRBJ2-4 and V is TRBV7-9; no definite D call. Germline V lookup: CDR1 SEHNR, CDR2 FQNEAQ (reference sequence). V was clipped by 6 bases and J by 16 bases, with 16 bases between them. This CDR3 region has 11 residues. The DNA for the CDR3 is TGTGCCAGCAGTTCCGGACCCGAAGTTTACTTC. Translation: CASSSGPEVYF. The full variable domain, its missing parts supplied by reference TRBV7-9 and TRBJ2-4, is DTGVSQNPRHKITKRGQNVTFRCDPISEHNRLYWYRQTLGQGPEFLTYFQNEAQLEKSRLLSDRFSAERPKGSFSTLEIQRTEQGDSAMYLCASSSGPEVYFGAGTRLSVL.

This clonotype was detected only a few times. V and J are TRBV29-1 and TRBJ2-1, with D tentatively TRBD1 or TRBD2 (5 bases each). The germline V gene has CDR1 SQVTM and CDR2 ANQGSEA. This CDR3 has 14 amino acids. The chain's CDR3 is CSATRDGGYNEQFF. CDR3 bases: TGCAGTGCAACCAGGGACGGCGGGTACAATGAGCAGTTCTTC.

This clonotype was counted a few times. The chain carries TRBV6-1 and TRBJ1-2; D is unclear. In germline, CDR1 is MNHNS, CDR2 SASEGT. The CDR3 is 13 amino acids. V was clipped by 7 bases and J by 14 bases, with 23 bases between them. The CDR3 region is CASMNAGGPFVTF. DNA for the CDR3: TGTGCCAGCATGAACGCAGGCGGTCCCTTTGTTACCTTC.

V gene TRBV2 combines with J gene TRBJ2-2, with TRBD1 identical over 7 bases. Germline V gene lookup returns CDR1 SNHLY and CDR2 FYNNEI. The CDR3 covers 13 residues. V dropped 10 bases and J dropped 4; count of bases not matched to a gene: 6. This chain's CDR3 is CAIRTGGTGELFF. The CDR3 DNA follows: TGTGCCATACGGACAGGTGGCACCGGGGAGCTGTTTTTT.

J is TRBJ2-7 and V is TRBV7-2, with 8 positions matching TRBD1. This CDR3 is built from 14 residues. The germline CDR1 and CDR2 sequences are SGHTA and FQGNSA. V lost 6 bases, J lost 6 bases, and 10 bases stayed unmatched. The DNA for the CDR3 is TGTGCCAGCAGATCCCCCGGACAGGGAAGCGAGCAGTACTTC. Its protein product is CASRSPGQGSEQYF.

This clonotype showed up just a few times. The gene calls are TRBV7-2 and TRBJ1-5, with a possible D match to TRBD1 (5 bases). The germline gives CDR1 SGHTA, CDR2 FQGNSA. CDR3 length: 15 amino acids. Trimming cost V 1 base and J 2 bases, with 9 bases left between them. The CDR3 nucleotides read TGTGCCAGCAGCTTAGGCTTGGGGGGCAATCAGCCCCAGCATTTT. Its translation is CASSLGLGGNQPQHF. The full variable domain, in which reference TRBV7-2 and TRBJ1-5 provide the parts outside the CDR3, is GAGVSQSPSNKVTEKGKDVELRCDPISGHTALYWYRQSLGQGLEFLIYFQGNSAPDKSGLPSDRFSAERTGGSVSTLTIQRTQQEDSAVYLCASSLGLGGNQPQHFGDGTRLSIL.

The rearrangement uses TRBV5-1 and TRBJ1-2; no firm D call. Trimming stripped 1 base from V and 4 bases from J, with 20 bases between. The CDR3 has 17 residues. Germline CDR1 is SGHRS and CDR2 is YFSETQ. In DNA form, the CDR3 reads TGCGCCAGCAGCTTGAATGGGGTTGTTTCGACGGGCTATGGCTACACCTTC. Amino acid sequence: CASSLNGVVSTGYGYTF.

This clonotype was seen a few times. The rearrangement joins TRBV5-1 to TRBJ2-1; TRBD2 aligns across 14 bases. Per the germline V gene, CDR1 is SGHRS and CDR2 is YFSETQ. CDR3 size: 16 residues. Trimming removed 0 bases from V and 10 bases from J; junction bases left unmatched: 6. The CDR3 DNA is TGCGCCAGCAGCTTGGGGGGACTAGCGGGAGACCCGGAGCAGTTCTTC. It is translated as CASSLGGLAGDPEQFF.

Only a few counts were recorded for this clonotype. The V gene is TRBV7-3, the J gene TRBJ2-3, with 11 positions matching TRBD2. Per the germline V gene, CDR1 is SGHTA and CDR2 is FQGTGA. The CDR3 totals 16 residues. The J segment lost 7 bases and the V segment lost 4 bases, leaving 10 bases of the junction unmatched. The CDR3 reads CASSSLAGGPRNTQYF. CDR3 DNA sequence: TGTGCCAGCAGCTCCCTAGCGGGGGGCCCGCGGAATACGCAGTATTTT. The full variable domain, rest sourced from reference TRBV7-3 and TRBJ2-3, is GAGVSQTPSNKVTEKGKYVELRCDPISGHTALYWYRQSLGQGPEFLIYFQGTGAADDSGLPNDRFFAVRPEGSVSTLKIQRTERGDSAVYLCASSSLAGGPRNTQYFGPGTRLTVL.

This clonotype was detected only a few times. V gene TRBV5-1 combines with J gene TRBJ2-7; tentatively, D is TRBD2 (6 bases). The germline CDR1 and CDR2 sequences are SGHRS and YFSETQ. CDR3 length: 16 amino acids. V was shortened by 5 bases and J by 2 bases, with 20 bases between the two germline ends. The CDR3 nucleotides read TGCGCCAGCAGAAAAGATTCCGGGACGGGAGCCTACGAGCAGTACTTC. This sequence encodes CASRKDSGTGAYEQYF.

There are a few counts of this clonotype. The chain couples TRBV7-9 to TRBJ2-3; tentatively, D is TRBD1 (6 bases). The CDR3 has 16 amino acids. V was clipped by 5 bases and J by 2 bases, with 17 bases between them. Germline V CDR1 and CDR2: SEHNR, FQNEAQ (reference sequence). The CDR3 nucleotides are TGTGCCAGCAGCATTTCGGCAGGGGTGTTCACAGATACGCAGTATTTT. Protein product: CASSISAGVFTDTQYF. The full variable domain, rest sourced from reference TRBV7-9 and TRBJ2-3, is DTGVSQNPRHKITKRGQNVTFRCDPISEHNRLYWYRQTLGQGPEFLTYFQNEAQLEKSRLLSDRFSAERPKGSFSTLEIQRTEQGDSAMYLCASSISAGVFTDTQYFGPGTRLTVL.

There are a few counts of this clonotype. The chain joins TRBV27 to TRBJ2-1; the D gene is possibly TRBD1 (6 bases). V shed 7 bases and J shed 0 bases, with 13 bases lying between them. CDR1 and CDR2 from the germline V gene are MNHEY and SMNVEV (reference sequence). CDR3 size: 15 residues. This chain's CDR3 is CASTVSGDSYNEQFF. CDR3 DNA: TGTGCCAGCACAGTTTCAGGGGACTCCTACAATGAGCAGTTCTTC.

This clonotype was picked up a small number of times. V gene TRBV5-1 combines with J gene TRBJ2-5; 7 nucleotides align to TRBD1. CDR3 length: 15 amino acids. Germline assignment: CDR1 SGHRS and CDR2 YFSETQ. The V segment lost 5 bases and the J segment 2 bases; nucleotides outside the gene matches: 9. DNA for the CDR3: TGCGCCAGCAGGACCGGGACAGTGGGTCAAGAGACCCAGTACTTC. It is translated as CASRTGTVGQETQYF.

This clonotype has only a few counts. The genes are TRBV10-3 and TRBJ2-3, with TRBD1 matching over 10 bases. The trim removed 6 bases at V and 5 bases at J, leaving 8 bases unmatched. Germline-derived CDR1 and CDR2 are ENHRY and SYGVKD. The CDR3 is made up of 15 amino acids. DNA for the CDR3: TGTGCCATCAGCCGGCTGGACAGGGGGGAAGATACGCAGTATTTT. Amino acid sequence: CAISRLDRGEDTQYF.

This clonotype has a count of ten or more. In DNA form, the CDR3 reads TGTGCCAGCAGGCCGTTCTCGGTCCAAGAGACCCAGTACTTC. Translation gives CASRPFSVQETQYF. V gene TRBV11-2 combines with J gene TRBJ2-5, with D unclear. The germline V and J ends were trimmed by 6 bases and 1 base, with 12 bases remaining between them. The CDR3 length is 14 residues. Germline V CDR1 and CDR2: SGHAT, FQNNGV.

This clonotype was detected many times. CDR3 in DNA: TGCGCCAGCAGCTTGGCAGGATACACTGAAGCTTTCTTT. Translation: CASSLAGYTEAFF. The rearrangement links TRBV5-1 to TRBJ1-1, with no clear D. V was trimmed by 0 bases and J by 3 bases, leaving 6 bases between them. Germline CDR1 and CDR2: SGHRS and YFSETQ. The length of the CDR3 is 13 residues.

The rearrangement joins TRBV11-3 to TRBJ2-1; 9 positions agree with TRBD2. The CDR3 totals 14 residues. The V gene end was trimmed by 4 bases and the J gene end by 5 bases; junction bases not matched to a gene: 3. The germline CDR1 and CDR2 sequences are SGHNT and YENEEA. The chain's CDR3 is CASSSTSGHNEQFF. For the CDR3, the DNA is TGTGCCAGCAGCTCGACTAGCGGACACAATGAGCAGTTCTTC.

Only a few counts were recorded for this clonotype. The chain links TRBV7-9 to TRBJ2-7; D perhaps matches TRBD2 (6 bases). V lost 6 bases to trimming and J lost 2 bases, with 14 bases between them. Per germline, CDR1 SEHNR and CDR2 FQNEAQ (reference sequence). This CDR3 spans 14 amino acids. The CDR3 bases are TGTGCCAGCAGTCCCGGGACTCCGCCCTACGAGCAGTACTTC. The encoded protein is CASSPGTPPYEQYF.

The CDR3 reads CASSPATNTGELFF. The CDR3 bases are TGTGCCAGCTCACCGGCTACGAACACCGGGGAGCTGTTTTTT. The V gene is TRBV18, the J gene TRBJ2-2; D is unresolved. CDR3 length equals 14 residues. V dropped 3 bases and J dropped 0 bases, with 5 bases sitting between them. CDR1 is KGHSH and CDR2 is LQKENI in the germline V gene.